This TCR beta chain was profiled in a study of cytomegalovirus exposure and HLA in healthy donors. Study-wide results and caveats: The study flagged around 160 TCR beta chains as cytomegalovirus-associated.

About this clone: Its antigen is undetermined.

Germline V CDR1 and CDR2: SGHNT, YYREEE (reference sequence). The ends lost 1 base at V and 5 bases at J; junction bases unmatched: 2. The CDR3 contains 15 residues. Using immunoSEQ multiplex PCR, the repertoire was profiled, and TCRdb retains in-frame clones only, with some absent. The sample carries roughly 150,000 clones, 85% to 90% recorded once. V is TRBV5-4 and J is TRBJ2-1, with 11 bases aligning to TRBD2. The specimen was PBMCs. The TCR comes from a woman between 18 and 30 years old in good health and CMV-seropositive. The CDR3 DNA reads as TGTGCCAGCAGCTTGACTAGCGGGAGCCACAATGAGCAGTTCTTC. Encoded protein: CASSLTSGSHNEQFF.